This TCR beta chain derives from a study of blood T cell repertoires in COVID-19. Study-level information: COVID-19 samples from acute and convalescent phases originated in the United States, Italy and Spain. T cells, B-cell-depleted T cells, or PBMCs provided the cDNA or gDNA that served as material.

The germline gives CDR1 SGHAT, CDR2 FQDESV (reference sequence). V lost 4 bases and J 6 bases, leaving 7 bases between the germline ends. The CDR3 contains 12 residues. In the original analysis: Counts of nucleated cells, estimated from reference gene primer amplification, were obtained. The repertoire was sequenced with immunoSEQ multiplex PCR; TCRdb's copy has only in-frame clones and lacks some. Clone size and the V and J calls come from that table; the DNA yielded D and trimming. This sample yields 250,000 or so clones, of which under 85% are seen a single time; 1.5% to 2% belongs to the top ten.

This clonotype was sampled from a man aged 30-40 years who had recovered from COVID-19. Sequences were obtained from peripheral blood. This sequence joins TRBV11-1 and TRBJ2-1; D is uncertain. In nucleotides, the CDR3 is TGTGCCAGCAGCTCCGGTCTCAATGAGCAGTTCTTC. It specifies CASSSGLNEQFF.